This T cell receptor beta chain was captured by sequencing in a study of blood T cell repertoires in COVID-19. Overall study: From the United States, Italy and Spain came samples of acute and convalescent COVID-19. PBMCs, B-cell-depleted T cells, or T cells provided the cDNA or gDNA that made up the material.

The V end lost 5 bases, the J end lost 2 bases, and 13 bases lay between the germline ends. This CDR3 contains 14 residues. CDR1 is MDHEN and CDR2 is SYDVKM in the germline V gene. Per the original data handling: Estimation of nucleated cell counts was performed using reference gene primer amplification. TCRdb keeps only in-frame clones here, not all; method: immunoSEQ multiplex PCR. The DNA was the basis for D and trimming; V, J and clone size are from that table. The data show 200,000 to 300,000 clones, around 84% seen once. V usage is TRBV28 and J usage is TRBJ2-7, with D possibly TRBD1 on 6 matching bases. The receptor comes from a man between 60 and 70 years old with acute or convalescent COVID-19. The sample consisted of peripheral blood. CDR3 residues: CASSPHGQTYEQYF. DNA of the CDR3: TGTGCCAGCAGTCCCCACGGACAGACCTACGAGCAGTACTTC.